These T cell receptor beta chains were read from a single sample in a study of T cell responses to AZD1222 COVID-19 vaccine. The method was immunoSEQ multiplex PCR; TCRdb's version includes in-frame clones alone and lacks a portion of them. The data hold about 130,000 clones, with more than 80% observed a single time. Sequenced here: peripheral blood, sampled 28 days after the second AZD1222 dose. Receptors were obtained from an adult who received the AZD1222 COVID-19 vaccine. CDR3s leave out the opening cysteine and the closing phenylalanine or tryptophan. The order of the fields is V gene, J gene, CDR3 protein.

v_call: TRBV3-1/TRBV3-2; j_call: TRBJ1-2; cdr3_aa: ASSQGTRGKSYGYT
v_call: TRBV6-5; j_call: TRBJ1-1; cdr3_aa: ASGDREPRNTEAF
v_call: TRBV5-1; j_call: TRBJ2-3; cdr3_aa: ASRERGGTDTQY
v_call: TRBV27; j_call: TRBJ2-1; cdr3_aa: ASSPLQAYNEQF
v_call: TRBV6-1; j_call: TRBJ2-1; cdr3_aa: ASSEEGQQF
v_call: TRBV5-5; j_call: TRBJ2-5; cdr3_aa: ASRPQGRGETQY
v_call: TRBV5-1; j_call: TRBJ1-1; cdr3_aa: ASSEGQPLNTEAF
v_call: TRBV5-5; j_call: TRBJ2-1; cdr3_aa: ASSKRASQESNEQF
v_call: TRBV25-1; j_call: TRBJ2-3; cdr3_aa: ASSARGSTDTQY
v_call: TRBV28; j_call: TRBJ2-7; cdr3_aa: ASSLKSLYEQY
v_call: TRBV19; j_call: TRBJ2-4; cdr3_aa: ASSPPAVREGKNIQY
v_call: TRBV12-3/TRBV12-4; j_call: TRBJ2-7; cdr3_aa: ASSGQGGYEQY
v_call: TRBV6-1; j_call: TRBJ1-3; cdr3_aa: ASCVSSGNTIY
v_call: TRBV6-1; j_call: TRBJ1-1; cdr3_aa: ASSEWRGPNTEAF
v_call: TRBV3-1/TRBV3-2; j_call: TRBJ1-2; cdr3_aa: ASSPRGDYGYT
v_call: TRBV6-1; j_call: TRBJ1-1; cdr3_aa: ASSEMFVNTEAF
v_call: TRBV23-1; j_call: TRBJ1-5; cdr3_aa: ASSHPGTDIYSNQPQH
v_call: TRBV3-1/TRBV3-2; j_call: TRBJ1-5; cdr3_aa: ASSQRTSNQPQH
v_call: TRBV13; j_call: TRBJ2-3; cdr3_aa: ASRVTVTDTQY
v_call: TRBV5-1; j_call: TRBJ2-2; cdr3_aa: AGRQGPAGELF
v_call: TRBV12-3/TRBV12-4; j_call: TRBJ1-2; cdr3_aa: ASTLGGARGYT
v_call: TRBV5-1; j_call: TRBJ2-6; cdr3_aa: ASSDNSGANVLT
v_call: TRBV5-8; j_call: TRBJ1-1; cdr3_aa: ASSPGQDRPYTEAF
v_call: TRBV10-3; j_call: TRBJ2-1; cdr3_aa: AILTGLDF
v_call: TRBV11-3; j_call: TRBJ1-5; cdr3_aa: ASSPRGRQPQH
v_call: TRBV29-1; j_call: TRBJ1-3; cdr3_aa: SVPIYRWTDSGNTIY
v_call: TRBV5-1; j_call: TRBJ2-3; cdr3_aa: ASSTGTSGGATDTQY
v_call: TRBV29-1; j_call: TRBJ2-1; cdr3_aa: SVKAGASYNEQF
v_call: TRBV30; j_call: TRBJ1-2; cdr3_aa: AWTNRQGTGYT
v_call: TRBV7-2; j_call: TRBJ2-7; cdr3_aa: ASSWGGDEQY
v_call: TRBV2; j_call: TRBJ1-5; cdr3_aa: ASRTGVGGNQPQH
v_call: TRBV5-4; j_call: TRBJ1-2; cdr3_aa: ASTPGGTGLNYGYT
v_call: TRBV10-3; j_call: TRBJ1-2; cdr3_aa: AISESGANYGYT
v_call: TRBV19; j_call: TRBJ2-3; cdr3_aa: ASSPLGGTDTQY
v_call: TRBV2; j_call: TRBJ1-1; cdr3_aa: ASRPPNTEAF